This TCR beta chain stems from a study of T cells expressing NK-cell markers. The study, taken as a whole, reports: NKG2C+ dominant clonotypes from 5 to 7 donors made up about 1.0-7.5% of CD8+ T cells.

CDR3 length: 15 amino acids. Looked up from germline, CDR1 is MNHNS and CDR2 is SASEGT. To note about this clonotype: Its specificity is unknown.

TCRdb reanalyzed the 5' RACE reads, giving one entry per CDR3 protein sequence and no DNA. This repertoire includes over 150,000 distinct CDR3 sequences. This TCR was recovered from a woman in her fifties or sixties in good health. Sequencing was performed on blood T cells: a sorted CD56 or NKG2C T cell subset, CD4+ or CD8+ T cells, or bulk PBMC T cells (not recorded which). The chain joins TRBV6-1 to TRBJ2-1; TCRdb's D gene call, TRBD2, goes unchecked for lack of DNA. The CDR3 sequence: CASSDVAGGQSEQFF.